A few counts support the clone carrying this T cell receptor (beta chain). One entry per CDR3 protein, called by TCRdb with MiXCR from the 5' RACE reads. The sample has 40,000 to 60,000 distinct CDR3 sequences, under 15% seen once. These data belong to a study of T cells of healthy individuals. V shed 6 bases and J shed 4 bases, with 15 bases lying between them. The CDR3 has 14 residues. Germline loops: CDR1 SNHLY, CDR2 FYNNEI. The chain employs TRBV2 and TRBJ1-2; possible D gene TRBD1, 5 bases. This clonotype originated in a human donor in good health. CDR3 residues: CASRTGTSVYGYTF. As DNA, the CDR3 is TGTGCCAGCAGGACCGGGACGTCGGTCTATGGCTACACCTTC.